This TCR beta chain is drawn from a study of blood T cell repertoires in COVID-19. Study information: Sample material is recorded as cDNA or gDNA derived from T cells, B-cell-depleted T cells, or PBMCs.

Here immunoSEQ multiplex PCR was the method, and the copy in TCRdb shows in-frame clones only, minus some. This sample has 84,000 or so clones, with 83% found just once. CDR3 length equals 14 residues. Looked up from germline, CDR1 is MDHEN and CDR2 is SYDVKM. Trimming removed 5 bases from V and 14 bases from J; junction bases left unmatched: 10. This clone has a single count. The receptor was derived from a woman aged 80 or over with acute or convalescent COVID-19. Sequencing was carried out using peripheral blood. The rearrangement joins TRBV28 to TRBJ1-6, with TRBD1 matching 9 bases. As DNA, the CDR3 is TGTGCCAGCAGTACGGGACAGGGCGGTACAGCCCTCCACTTT. It specifies CASSTGQGGTALHF.